This T cell receptor beta chain stems from a study of control samples from healthy donors and cancer patients. The repertoire was sequenced with immunoSEQ multiplex PCR; TCRdb's copy has only in-frame clones and lacks some. The sample records around 130,000 clones, around nine tenths being singletons. The V gene lost 2 bases and the J gene lost 5 bases, with 15 bases spanning the gap. Germline V gene sequence: CDR1 LGHNA, CDR2 YNFKEQ. This CDR3 region has 15 residues. This clone has only a few counts. The clonotype comes from a man between 50 and 59 years old in good health. The chain couples TRBV4-2 to TRBJ1-2; D might be TRBD1 (6 bases). Sequenced: blood. This CDR3 reads CASSQNMRTDYGYTF. Written as DNA, the CDR3 is TGTGCCAGCAGCCAAAATATGAGGACAGATTATGGCTACACCTTC.